This TCR beta chain was obtained from a study of spatial heterogeneity in lung cancer. At the level of the study: Compared with alpha-chain sequences, beta-chain sequences were consistently detected in greater numbers. Study results and limitations: Tumor mutation count correlated with how many alpha and beta TCRs expanded intratumorally.

As for time point: sample taken at primary tumor resection. Whole RNA, isolated from tumor, nontumor lung or frozen PBMC, was sequenced without prior sorting. Trimming took off 5 bases at V and 3 bases at J, with 9 bases between the two ends. This CDR3 spans 13 amino acids. Germline CDR1 reads MNHEY; CDR2 reads SVGAGI. Many counts were recorded for this clonotype. What it recognizes is unknown. TCRdb ran MiXCR on the 5' RACE reads and lists one entry per CDR3 protein. This sample has approximately 13,000 distinct CDR3 sequences, with roughly 5.4% found just once. This material consisted of lung tumor tissue, taken at surgery. The rearrangement links TRBV6-5 to TRBJ2-3; no firm D call. The sequence derives from a male donor with early-stage non-small cell lung cancer. The CDR3 loop reads CASSRPGTDTQYF. CDR3 DNA: TGTGCCAGCAGTCGTCCGGGTACAGATACGCAGTATTTT.